A single sample is the source of the 26 T cell receptor beta chains below, sequenced in a study of blood T cell repertoires in COVID-19. Sequencing was performed with immunoSEQ multiplex PCR; in TCRdb, only in-frame clones are kept and a portion is missing. The data contain 120,000 to 150,000 clones, roughly 80% of them singletons. What was sequenced was peripheral blood. Source of these receptors: a woman at least 80 years old in a cohort sampled during active or convalescent COVID-19.

The gene calls are TRBV24-1 and TRBJ1-2; TRBD1 agrees at 12 bases. The germline gives CDR1 KGHDR, CDR2 SFDVKD. V was pared by 4 bases and J by 6 bases, with 8 bases of the junction left unmatched. The CDR3 is made up of 16 amino acids. The CDR3 spells CATSDPGQGASDGYTF. For the CDR3, the DNA is TGTGCCACCAGTGACCCGGGACAGGGGGCGTCAGATGGCTACACCTTC.

The CDR3 protein is CASSQDPSYGYTF. The CDR3 region has the DNA TGCGCCAGCAGCCAAGATCCCAGCTATGGCTACACCTTC. V and J are TRBV4-1 and TRBJ1-2, with D hard to call. V shed 0 bases and J shed 4 bases, with 6 bases lying between them. The CDR3 covers 13 residues. The germline CDR1 and CDR2 sequences are MGHRA and YSYEKL.

This clone was found once. V gene TRBV7-8 combines with J gene TRBJ1-1; D unclear. Germline values: CDR1 SGHVS, CDR2 FQNEAQ. Trimming removed 1 base at V and 7 bases at J, with 7 bases between. CDR3 size: 12 residues. CDR3 in amino acids: CASSLDRHEAFF. Written as DNA, the CDR3 is TGTGCCAGCAGCTTAGACAGACATGAAGCTTTCTTT.

The genes are TRBV7-2 and TRBJ2-3; TRBD2 agrees at 7 bases. J lost 2 bases, V lost 6 bases, and 8 bases had no gene match. Looked up from germline, CDR1 is SGHTA and CDR2 is FQGNSA. There are 15 residues in the CDR3. CDR3 in DNA: TGTGCCAGCAGGCCTGGGGGGGTCCACACAGATACGCAGTATTTT. It codes for CASRPGGVHTDTQYF.

The chain recombines TRBV6-2 or TRBV6-3 with TRBJ1-6, with D unclear. The CDR3 totals 13 residues. CDR1 MNHEY and CDR2 SVGEGT come from the germline V gene. Trimming cost V 5 bases and J 14 bases, with 16 bases left between them. CDR3 in amino acids: CASSPYVATTLHF. CDR3 nucleotides: TGTGCCAGCAGTCCCTACGTAGCCACGACCCTCCACTTT.

This rearrangement joins TRBV3-1 (or the pseudogene TRBV3-2) to TRBJ2-5; tentative D call: TRBD2 (6 bases). The germline CDR1 and CDR2 sequences are LGHDT and YNNKEL (reference sequence). V gave up 4 bases and J gave up 5 bases, with 20 bases separating them. The CDR3 contains 16 residues. CDR3 in DNA: TGTGCCAGCAGCCGATCAAGGCGGGGCCGGGGGGAGACCCAGTACTTC. It codes for CASSRSRRGRGETQYF.

The chain carries TRBV19 and TRBJ1-2, with D possibly TRBD1 on 6 matching bases. Germline CDR1 and CDR2: LNHDA and SQIVND (reference sequence). V lost 4 bases to trimming and J lost 8 bases, with 17 bases between them. The CDR3 runs to 14 residues. CDR3 sequence reads: CASSRPGQKHGYTF. The CDR3 region has the DNA TGTGCCAGTAGTAGACCGGGACAAAAACACGGCTACACCTTC.

V usage is TRBV6-6 and J usage is TRBJ1-2, with TRBD1 matching over 10 bases. Germline CDR1 and CDR2: MNHNY and SVGAGI (reference sequence). J lost 3 bases, V lost 6 bases, and 4 bases had no gene match. CDR3 length: 14 residues. The CDR3 DNA is TGTGCCAGCAGCGACAGGGGGCGAGACTATGGCTACACCTTC. This encodes CASSDRGRDYGYTF.

V gene TRBV6-2 or TRBV6-3 combines with J gene TRBJ1-4; 8 bases map to TRBD1. Trimming removed 2 bases from V and 4 bases from J; junction bases left unmatched: 3. The CDR3 length is 15 residues. From germline, CDR1 is MNHEY and CDR2 SVGEGT. The CDR3 coding sequence is TGTGCCAGCAGTTACCGACAGGGGCGTAATGAAAAACTGTTTTTT. Translation: CASSYRQGRNEKLFF.

This chain connects TRBV7-9 to TRBJ2-7; the match to TRBD1 covers 9 bases. This CDR3 is 14 amino acids long. V lost 5 bases, J lost 7 bases, and 9 bases stayed unmatched. Germline V CDR1 and CDR2: SEHNR, FQNEAQ (reference sequence). CDR3 amino acids: CASSIRTGVGEQYF. The CDR3 region has the DNA TGTGCCAGCAGCATAAGGACAGGGGTGGGTGAGCAGTACTTC.

The gene calls are TRBV2 and TRBJ2-3, with D perhaps matching TRBD2 (6 bases). This CDR3 has 13 residues. Trimming took 6 bases from V and 3 from J, leaving 10 bases between them. Germline loops: CDR1 SNHLY, CDR2 FYNNEI. In DNA form, the CDR3 reads TGTGCCAGCAGGGCGACTAGAACAGATACGCAGTATTTT. This translates into CASRATRTDTQYF.

The rearrangement joins TRBV2 to TRBJ1-5; the match to TRBD1 covers 8 bases. Germline CDR1 is SNHLY and CDR2 is FYNNEI. CDR3 size: 15 residues. Unmatched junction bases numbered 11, after V lost 7 bases and J lost 6 bases. This CDR3 is CASNLRTGRSQPQHF. The CDR3 DNA reads TGTGCCAGCAACCTACGGACAGGGCGGAGTCAGCCCCAGCATTTT.

V and J are TRBV5-1 and TRBJ2-1, with 7 bases identical to TRBD2. Unmatched junction bases numbered 11, after V lost 4 bases and J lost 7 bases. CDR1 is SGHRS, CDR2 YFSETQ, per germline. This CDR3 contains 15 residues. The DNA of the CDR3 is TGCGCCAGCAGCCGTAGCCCGCGGGAGTGGAATGAGCAGTTCTTC. Its protein product is CASSRSPREWNEQFF.

This chain joins TRBV5-1 and TRBJ2-1; 7 nucleotides agree with TRBD1. Germline V gene sequence: CDR1 SGHRS, CDR2 YFSETQ. The CDR3 extends over 17 amino acids. V trimming: 0 bases; J trimming: 1 base; junction bases outside the gene matches: 7. CDR3: CASSLGWDSPSYNEQFF. The DNA of the CDR3 is TGCGCCAGCAGCTTGGGGTGGGACAGTCCTTCCTACAATGAGCAGTTCTTC.

The chain employs TRBV7-6 and TRBJ1-2; no clear D gene. Germline CDR1 reads SGHVS; CDR2 reads FNYEAQ. The CDR3 sequence is 12 residues long. V lost 5 bases, J lost 8 bases, and 12 bases lay in between. The CDR3: CASSNRGLGYTF. The DNA of the CDR3 is TGTGCCAGCAGCAACCGGGGTTTAGGCTACACCTTC.

The chain is built from TRBV19 and TRBJ2-6; TRBD2 matches 7 bases. The CDR3 contains 18 residues. The V and J ends lost 6 bases and 0 bases, in that order; junction bases with no gene match: 11. The germline CDR1 and CDR2 sequences are LNHDA and SQIVND (reference sequence). This CDR3 is CASSAPRGESSGANVLTF. Here the CDR3 DNA reads TGTGCCAGTAGCGCCCCCCGGGGGGAAAGCTCTGGGGCCAACGTCCTGACTTTC.

In its sample, this clone was seen a few times. The chain uses TRBV28 and TRBJ2-7; D is possibly TRBD1 (6 bases). Trimming took off 5 bases at V and 3 bases at J, with 11 bases between the two ends. The germline V gene encodes CDR1 MDHEN and CDR2 SYDVKM. The CDR3 length is 13 residues. As DNA, the CDR3 is TGTGCCAGCAGTCCCCAGGGGAGCTACGAGCAGTACGTC. Translating gives CASSPQGSYEQYV.

This chain links TRBV4-1 with TRBJ1-4; D possibly corresponds to TRBD1 (6 bases). V shed 1 base and J shed 8 bases, with 14 bases lying between them. There are 15 residues in the CDR3. CDR1 MGHRA and CDR2 YSYEKL come from the germline V gene. The CDR3 coding sequence is TGCGCCAGCAGCCAAGGGAGCGGGGGCGACGAAAAACTGTTTTTT. It translates to CASSQGSGGDEKLFF.

V gene TRBV19 combines with J gene TRBJ2-7, with 8 nucleotides matching TRBD2. Germline CDR1 is LNHDA and CDR2 is SQIVND (reference sequence). The CDR3 contains 15 residues. V trimming: 5 bases; J trimming: 6 bases; junction bases outside the gene matches: 12. CDR3 nucleotides: TGTGCCAGTAGTTCAACCCACGGGGGGGCAAGCGAGCAGTACTTC. This translates into CASSSTHGGASEQYF.

The gene calls are TRBV7-9 and TRBJ1-2, with D possibly matching TRBD1 (5 bases). Germline V gene lookup returns CDR1 SEHNR and CDR2 FQNEAQ (reference sequence). The CDR3 has 14 residues. V dropped 4 bases and J dropped 5 bases, with 14 bases sitting between them. CDR3 protein: CASSSSWGEYGYTF. CDR3 coding DNA: TGTGCCAGCAGCTCTTCCTGGGGGGAATATGGCTACACCTTC.

The V and J genes are TRBV24-1 and TRBJ2-1; 7 bases are shared with TRBD1. The CDR3 contains 16 residues. V lost 3 bases, J lost 5 bases, and 9 bases stayed unmatched. Germline V gene sequence: CDR1 KGHDR, CDR2 SFDVKD. In DNA, the CDR3 is TGTGCCACCAGTGATCCGAGACAGGGTCCGAACAATGAGCAGTTCTTC. Residues: CATSDPRQGPNNEQFF.

The gene calls are TRBV7-2 and TRBJ1-1, with 8 positions matching TRBD1. Germline V gene lookup returns CDR1 SGHTA and CDR2 FQGNSA. The CDR3 has 14 amino acids. V gave up 6 bases and J gave up 5 bases; unmatched junction bases: 8. CDR3 amino acids: CASRSDRDWTEAFF. As DNA, the CDR3 is TGTGCCAGCAGATCGGACAGGGATTGGACTGAAGCTTTCTTT.

The J gene is TRBJ2-4, the V gene TRBV4-3; TRBD2 matches 15 bases. This CDR3 contains 17 residues. Germline V gene sequence: CDR1 LGHNA, CDR2 YSLEER. J lost 5 bases, V lost 3 bases, and 5 bases had no gene match. CDR3 nucleotides: TGCGCCAGCAGCCAGGGGACTAGCGGGGGGTACCAAAACATTCAGTACTTC. Protein product: CASSQGTSGGYQNIQYF.

The sample holds a few counts of this clone. The chain combines TRBV5-4 with TRBJ1-6; D might be TRBD1 (6 bases). The CDR3 length is 13 residues. V lost 1 base and J lost 10, with 9 bases in between. CDR1 is SGHNT, CDR2 YYREEE, per germline (reference sequence). The CDR3 DNA sequence: TGTGCCAGCAGCTTGTACAGGGACTCACCCCTCCACTTT. It translates to CASSLYRDSPLHF. Looking up the rest from reference TRBV5-4 and TRBJ1-6 gives the full variable domain: ETGVTQSPTHLIKTRGQQVTLRCSSQSGHNTVSWYQQALGQGPQFIFQYYREEENGRGNFPPRFSGLQFPNYSSELNVNALELDDSALYLCASSLYRDSPLHFGNGTRLTVT.

The V gene is TRBV3-1 (or the pseudogene TRBV3-2), the J gene TRBJ1-6; 9 nucleotides line up with TRBD1. The CDR3 is 17 residues long. V was clipped by 3 bases and J by 7 bases; unmatched bases: 10. Germline loops: CDR1 LGHDT, CDR2 YNNKEL (reference sequence). The CDR3 DNA follows: TGTGCCAGCAGCCAGGCACAGGAGACAGGGGGGAATTCACCCCTCCACTTT. Residues: CASSQAQETGGNSPLHF.

J is TRBJ1-2 and V is TRBV4-1, with 10 bases that match TRBD1. The germline V gene has CDR1 MGHRA and CDR2 YSYEKL. With V trimmed by 1 base and J by 7 bases, 6 bases remained unmatched. There are 15 residues in the CDR3. The chain's CDR3 is CASSQVGTGDFGYTF. CDR3 nucleotide sequence: TGCGCCAGCAGCCAAGTAGGGACAGGGGATTTTGGCTACACCTTC.